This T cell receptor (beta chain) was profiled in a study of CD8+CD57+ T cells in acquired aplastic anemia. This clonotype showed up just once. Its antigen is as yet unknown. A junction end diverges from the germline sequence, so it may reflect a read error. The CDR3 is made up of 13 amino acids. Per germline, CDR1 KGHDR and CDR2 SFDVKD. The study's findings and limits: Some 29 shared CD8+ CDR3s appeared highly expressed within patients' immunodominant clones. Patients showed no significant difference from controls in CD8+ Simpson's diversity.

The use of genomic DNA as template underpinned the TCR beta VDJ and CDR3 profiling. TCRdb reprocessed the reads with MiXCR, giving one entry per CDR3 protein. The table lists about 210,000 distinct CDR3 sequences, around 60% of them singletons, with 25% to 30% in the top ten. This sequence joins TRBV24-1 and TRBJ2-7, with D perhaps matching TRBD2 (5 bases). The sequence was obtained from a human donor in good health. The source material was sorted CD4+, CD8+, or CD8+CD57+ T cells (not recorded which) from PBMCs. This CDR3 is CATGDPQTTEQYF. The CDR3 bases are TGTGCCACCGGTGATCCCCAGACTACCGAGCAGTACTTC.